One sample yielded the 30 T cell receptor beta chains listed below, sequenced in a study of T-cell memory formation after mild COVID-19. TCRdb processed the 5' RACE reads anew with MiXCR; each CDR3 protein has one entry. Here the sample spans 140,000 or so distinct CDR3 sequences, around 5.8% being singletons. What was sequenced was PBMCs or a T cell subset sorted from them (not recorded which). These receptors were collected from an adult woman who had mild COVID-19 (a few samples of this study predate the infection). Cell type and time point are not known.

The chain joins TRBV7-2 to TRBJ2-7; 10 nucleotides line up with TRBD2. Looked up from germline, CDR1 is SGHTA and CDR2 is FQGNSA. The CDR3 extends over 13 amino acids. V shed 10 bases and J 7 bases; nucleotides not matched to a gene: 10. The CDR3 reads CATASGREREQYF. The DNA of the CDR3 is TGTGCCACCGCGAGCGGGAGGGAGAGGGAGCAGTACTTC.

The table lists this clonotype with many counts. This rearrangement joins TRBV20-1 to TRBJ1-1; D not certain. The CDR3 loop spans 15 amino acids. Trimming cost V 0 bases and J 0 bases, with 11 bases left between them. CDR1 is DFQATT, CDR2 SNEGSKA, per germline (reference sequence). Here the CDR3 reads CSARDGGRMNTEAFF. The CDR3 DNA reads as TGCAGTGCTAGAGATGGAGGACGGATGAACACTGAAGCTTTCTTT.

This clonotype was counted a few times. This chain connects TRBV25-1 to TRBJ1-1; D call uncertain. Per the germline V gene, CDR1 is MGHDK and CDR2 is SYGVNS. CDR3 size: 12 residues. Trimming left V 3 bases short and J 4 bases short, with 6 bases between. The CDR3 region has the DNA TGTGCCAGCAGTGATTCCCTCACTGAAGCTTTCTTT. Translation gives CASSDSLTEAFF. Looking up the rest from reference TRBV25-1 and TRBJ1-1 gives the full variable domain: EADIYQTPRYLVIGTGKKITLECSQTMGHDKMYWYQQDPGMELHLIHYSYGVNSTEKGDLSSESTVSRIRTEHFPLTLESARPSHTSQYLCASSDSLTEAFFGQGTRLTVV.

This clonotype appeared a few times. This chain links TRBV28 with TRBJ2-2, with a tentative D call TRBD1 (6 bases). CDR1 MDHEN and CDR2 SYDVKM come from the germline V gene. This CDR3 has 16 amino acids. Trimming took off 4 bases at V and 6 bases at J, with 18 bases between the two ends. CDR3 sequence reads: CASSYPQTGLAGELFF. The CDR3 DNA reads TGTGCCAGCAGTTACCCTCAGACAGGCCTGGCCGGGGAGCTGTTTTTT.

The genes are TRBV6-1 and TRBJ2-3; TRBD2 aligns across 9 bases. Trimming cost V 6 bases and J 3 bases; bases outside gene matches: 16. The CDR3 has 18 residues. Germline assignment: CDR1 MNHNS and CDR2 SASEGT. DNA for the CDR3: TGTGCCAGCAGCGCCTATGGGCGGGGGGGCCCTAGTACAGATACGCAGTATTTT. Translated, it gives CASSAYGRGGPSTDTQYF.

The rearrangement uses TRBV2 and TRBJ1-4, with TRBD1 as a possible D gene (5 bases). CDR3 length: 15 residues. CDR1 is SNHLY and CDR2 is FYNNEI in the germline V gene. The V gene lost 8 bases and the J gene lost 8 bases, with 21 bases spanning the gap. CDR3 amino acids: CASSSGGLTDEKLFF. As DNA, the CDR3 is TGTGCCAGCTCGTCGGGGGGGTTGACGGACGAAAAACTGTTTTTT.

A few counts support this clonotype. The rearrangement joins TRBV10-3 to TRBJ1-1; 8 nucleotides line up with TRBD1. The CDR3 runs to 13 residues. Germline loops: CDR1 ENHRY, CDR2 SYGVKD. V was pared by 7 bases and J by 3 bases, with 4 bases of the junction left unmatched. Here the CDR3 reads CAIKGQGDTEAFF. In nucleotides, the CDR3 is TGTGCCATCAAAGGACAGGGAGACACTGAAGCTTTCTTT.

This clonotype was seen many times. The V gene is TRBV5-1, the J gene TRBJ1-4, with TRBD1 matching 9 bases. CDR1 SGHRS and CDR2 YFSETQ come from the germline V gene. CDR3 size: 15 residues. V shed 2 bases, J shed 6 bases, and the junction held 5 bases outside the gene matches. The CDR3 spells CASSFQHRGHEKLFF. The CDR3 coding sequence is TGCGCCAGCAGCTTCCAACACAGGGGGCATGAAAAACTGTTTTTT.

The chain uses TRBV7-9 and TRBJ1-1; tentative D call: TRBD1 (5 bases). Germline-derived CDR1 and CDR2 are SEHNR and FQNEAQ (reference sequence). V dropped 8 bases and J dropped 0 bases, with 16 bases sitting between them. The CDR3 contains 15 residues. The CDR3 is CASVKEGAMNTEAFF. In nucleotides, the CDR3 is TGTGCCAGCGTAAAAGAAGGGGCCATGAACACTGAAGCTTTCTTT.

This clonotype was seen at least ten times. The rearrangement links TRBV29-1 to TRBJ1-2, with D perhaps matching TRBD1 (5 bases). The V and J ends lost 3 bases and 5 bases respectively, with 16 bases between them. Germline V gene sequence: CDR1 SQVTM, CDR2 ANQGSEA. There are 14 residues in the CDR3. CDR3 residues: CSVEERGALYGYTF. The CDR3, as DNA: TGCAGCGTTGAGGAGAGGGGCGCACTTTATGGCTACACCTTC.

V usage is TRBV10-3 and J usage is TRBJ2-1, with unresolved D. From germline, CDR1 is ENHRY and CDR2 SYGVKD. The CDR3 covers 14 residues. V lost 1 base, J lost 3 bases, and 7 bases lay in between. The CDR3 reads CAISEWSNYNEQFF. In DNA, the CDR3 is TGTGCCATCAGTGAGTGGTCTAACTACAATGAGCAGTTCTTC.

The chain uses TRBV20-1 and TRBJ1-2, with D perhaps matching TRBD1 (5 bases). Trimming cost V 3 bases and J 5 bases, with 13 bases left between them. The CDR3 extends over 13 amino acids. CDR1 DFQATT and CDR2 SNEGSKA come from the germline V gene (reference sequence). Here the CDR3 reads CSASTPAGYGYTF. DNA for the CDR3: TGCAGTGCTAGTACCCCAGCAGGGTATGGCTACACCTTC.

This clonotype was seen more than once but under ten times. This chain links TRBV4-1 with TRBJ1-1, with no clear D. V lost 2 bases to trimming and J lost 2 bases, with 18 bases between them. The CDR3 has 17 amino acids. Germline CDR1 and CDR2: MGHRA and YSYEKL. CDR3 protein: CASSQPYRFDGNTEAFF. CDR3 in DNA: TGCGCCAGCAGCCAACCTTATAGGTTCGACGGTAACACTGAAGCTTTCTTT.

This clonotype has only a few counts. CDR3 sequence: CASSSGTSTPIEQFF. DNA of the CDR3: TGCGCCAGCAGCTCCGGGACTAGTACCCCCATTGAGCAGTTCTTC. V gene TRBV5-1 combines with J gene TRBJ2-1; 8 nucleotides match TRBD2. This CDR3 has 15 residues. CDR1 is SGHRS, CDR2 YFSETQ, per germline. Trimming took 3 bases from V and 9 from J; bases not matched to a gene: 11.

This clonotype was seen at least ten times. This sequence joins TRBV6-6 and TRBJ1-4; D possibly corresponds to TRBD1 (5 bases). The CDR3 length is 15 residues. Between the trimmed V and J ends, which lost 0 bases and 4 bases, there was a span of 9 bases. Per germline, CDR1 MNHNY and CDR2 SVGAGI (reference sequence). In DNA, the CDR3 is TGTGCCAGCAGTTACTCCGCGGGGGGTAATGAAAAACTGTTTTTT. Its protein is CASSYSAGGNEKLFF.

DNA of the CDR3: TGTGCCATCAGTGGTAACGCGGTGACCTACGAGCAGTACTTC. The encoded protein is CAISGNAVTYEQYF. The chain carries TRBV10-3 and TRBJ2-7; no clear D. This CDR3 is 14 amino acids long. Per germline, CDR1 ENHRY and CDR2 SYGVKD. The V and J ends lost 4 bases and 2 bases respectively, with 12 bases between them.

There are a few counts of this clonotype. The chain uses TRBV29-1 and TRBJ1-1, with D perhaps TRBD1 (6 bases). Trimming left V 6 bases short and J 5 bases short, with 10 bases between. Germline V gene lookup returns CDR1 SQVTM and CDR2 ANQGSEA. The CDR3 runs 11 residues. The DNA for the CDR3 is TGCAGCGTGGACAGTCCTACTGAAGCTTTCTTT. This sequence encodes CSVDSPTEAFF.

Many counts were recorded for this clonotype. The chain employs TRBV7-3 and TRBJ1-1, with no clear D. Trimming removed 1 base from V and 1 base from J, with 7 bases in between. Germline V lookup: CDR1 SGHTA, CDR2 FQGTGA. The CDR3 spans 14 residues. CDR3 bases: TGTGCCAGCAGCTTAAGCCCGGCGAACACTGAAGCTTTCTTT. Translation gives CASSLSPANTEAFF.

This clonotype was recorded many times. The V gene is TRBV11-3, the J gene TRBJ2-5; maybe TRBD1 (6 bases). The V and J ends lost 5 bases and 5 bases respectively, with 21 bases between them. The CDR3 consists of 16 residues. The germline V gene has CDR1 SGHNT and CDR2 YENEEA. For the CDR3, the DNA is TGTGCCAGCAGCCGCCGGATGAACAGGGAAAAGGAGACCCAGTACTTC. This sequence encodes CASSRRMNREKETQYF.

In this sample, this clonotype turned up many times. Here the CDR3 reads CASSLVQGGTGELFF. The CDR3 DNA reads TGCGCCAGCAGCTTGGTACAGGGCGGCACCGGGGAGCTGTTTTTT. The V gene is TRBV5-1, the J gene TRBJ2-2; D possibly corresponds to TRBD1 (6 bases). With 0 bases removed from V and 4 bases from J, the gap between germline ends came to 10 bases. Germline assignment: CDR1 SGHRS and CDR2 YFSETQ. The CDR3 length is 15 residues.

This clonotype has at least ten counts. The chain is built from TRBV9 and TRBJ2-3; D is undetermined. The CDR3 totals 13 residues. Trimming removed 2 bases from V and 0 bases from J, with 4 bases in between. Germline-derived CDR1 and CDR2 are SGDLS and YYNGEE. CDR3 sequence reads: CASSVDSTDTQYF. CDR3 sequence (DNA): TGTGCCAGCAGCGTGGACAGCACAGATACGCAGTATTTT.

To note about this clonotype: Given a much more abundant clone one base away, this may be a read error. This rearrangement joins TRBV7-2 to TRBJ2-3; D is perhaps TRBD1 (6 bases). The CDR3 is 15 amino acids. In germline, CDR1 is SGHTA, CDR2 FQGNSA. The CDR3 loop is CSSSSPRTATDTQYF. The CDR3 DNA reads TGTTCCAGCAGCTCTCCTCGGACAGCCACAGATACGCAGTATTTT.

This clonotype was observed many times. V is TRBV7-2 and J is TRBJ2-1; D assignment may be TRBD1 or TRBD2 (5 bases each). V was clipped by 0 bases and J by 0 bases, with 9 bases between them. The CDR3 has 16 residues. Germline V gives CDR1 SGHTA, CDR2 FQGNSA. DNA for the CDR3: TGTGCCAGCAGCTTAGCTTGGGGGAGCTCCTACAATGAGCAGTTCTTC. This sequence encodes CASSLAWGSSYNEQFF.

This clonotype was observed many times. V and J are TRBV5-1 and TRBJ1-1; tentatively, D is TRBD1 (6 bases). Germline lookup yields CDR1 SGHRS and CDR2 YFSETQ. V was clipped by 1 base and J by 6 bases, with 16 bases between them. CDR3 length: 15 amino acids. For the CDR3, the DNA is TGCGCCAGCAGCTTGTCGGGGTTCAGGGGATCTGAAGCTTTCTTT. Residues: CASSLSGFRGSEAFF.

There are a few counts of this clonotype. The gene calls are TRBV5-4 and TRBJ2-7, with D perhaps matching TRBD1 (6 bases). This CDR3 is built from 14 residues. The ends were cut back, 1 base at V and 4 bases at J, with 12 bases in the middle. Germline loops: CDR1 SGHNT, CDR2 YYREEE (reference sequence). The CDR3 DNA reads TGTGCCAGCAGCTTGATTGCAGGGGCGTACGAGCAGTACTTC. This gives the protein CASSLIAGAYEQYF.

The chain links TRBV4-3 to TRBJ2-7; 7 nucleotides match TRBD1. Germline-derived CDR1 and CDR2 are LGHNA and YSLEER. This CDR3 comprises 15 residues. Trimming removed 1 base from V and 2 bases from J; junction bases left unmatched: 5. CDR3 protein: CASSQGDRVPYEQYF. The CDR3 nucleotides are TGCGCCAGCAGCCAAGGTGACAGGGTCCCCTACGAGCAGTACTTC.

This clonotype was observed a handful of times. The J gene is TRBJ1-3, the V gene TRBV20-1; D not certain. V lost 0 bases and J lost 0, with 9 bases in between. The CDR3 has 15 residues. Looked up from germline, CDR1 is DFQATT and CDR2 is SNEGSKA (reference sequence). The CDR3: CSARDGSHSGNTIYF. The CDR3 DNA is TGCAGTGCTAGAGACGGATCTCACTCTGGAAACACCATATATTTT.

The sample holds a few counts of this clonotype. This chain joins TRBV5-1 and TRBJ2-1, with TRBD1 as a possible D gene (7 bases). Trimming took off 4 bases at V and 1 base at J, with 9 bases between the two ends. Germline V gives CDR1 SGHRS, CDR2 YFSETQ. CDR3 length: 14 residues. The CDR3 coding sequence is TGCGCCAGCAGCGCGGGACAGTCCTACAATGAGCAGTTCTTC. Translated: CASSAGQSYNEQFF.

This clonotype showed up many times. The chain recombines TRBV10-3 with TRBJ1-6, with 7 bases fitting TRBD1. Germline V gene sequence: CDR1 ENHRY, CDR2 SYGVKD. CDR3 length: 12 amino acids. V lost 10 bases and J lost 9; bases outside the gene matches: 6. CDR3 coding DNA: TGTGCCACCCGACAGGGCGGTTCACCCCTCCACTTT. Translated: CATRQGGSPLHF.

This clonotype was seen repeatedly, ten times or more. The V call is TRBV5-1, the J call TRBJ1-4; TRBD1 aligns across 7 bases. After removal of 3 bases from V and 0 bases from J, the junction contained 5 bases not matched to a gene. The germline V gene encodes CDR1 SGHRS and CDR2 YFSETQ. This CDR3 is built from 16 residues. DNA of the CDR3: TGCGCCAGCAGCTCAAACAGGGGTCCAACTAATGAAAAACTGTTTTTT. It codes for CASSSNRGPTNEKLFF.